The rows below give T cell receptor beta chains drawn from one sample of a study of cytomegalovirus exposure and HLA in healthy donors. Method: immunoSEQ multiplex PCR; TCRdb's copy keeps in-frame clones and lacks some. Altogether 150,000 or so clones are present, about three quarters being singletons, with the ten largest covering about 3.7%. Source material: PBMCs. All receptors derive from a male donor in good health and CMV-seronegative. The CDR3 runs from the conserved cysteine through the conserved F or W. The D gene is left open where the match is weak. Size tells how often a clone was seen (once, few, many) or the class of an expanded clone, and some rows leave it out.

NA | TRBJ2-1 | TRBD2 | TRBV5-1 | CASSPGTSGGREQFF | TGCGCCAGCAGCCCCGGGACTAGCGGGGGAAGGGAGCAGTTCTTC
NA | TRBJ2-7 | NA | TRBV15 | CATSREGWDTKTYERYF | TGTGCCACCAGCAGAGAAGGTTGGGACACCAAGACCTACGAGCGGTACTTC
NA | TRBJ1-1 | NA | TRBV5-1 | CASSLEGGMNTEAFF | TGCGCCAGCAGCTTGGAAGGGGGTATGAACACTGAAGCTTTCTTT
NA | TRBJ1-1 | NA | TRBV25-1 | CASSGQGLNTEAFF | TGTGCCAGCAGTGGCCAGGGGTTGAACACTGAAGCTTTCTTT
NA | TRBJ2-7 | TRBD1 | TRBV5-4 | CASSSTGGYEQYF | TGTGCCAGCAGCTCGACAGGGGGCTACGAGCAGTACTTC
NA | TRBJ2-3 | TRBD2 | TRBV9 | CASSVGGGVSTDTQYF | TGTGCCAGCAGCGTAGGTGGGGGGGTAAGCACAGATACGCAGTATTTT
NA | TRBJ1-5 | TRBD1 | TRBV5-1 | CASSLGDRVLEPQHF | TGCGCCAGCAGCTTGGGGGACAGGGTGTTAGAGCCCCAGCATTTT
NA | TRBJ1-6 | NA | TRBV19 | CASSMRSTSSYNSPLHF | TGTGCCAGTAGTATGAGGAGTACGAGCTCCTATAATTCACCCCTCCACTTT
once | TRBJ1-6 | NA | TRBV7-9 | CASSLRGNSPLHF | TGTGCCAGCAGCTTACGGGGGAATTCACCCCTCCACTTT
NA | TRBJ1-1 | NA | TRBV7-2 | CASSLGQVNTEAFF | TGTGCCAGCAGCTTGGGACAAGTGAACACTGAAGCTTTCTTT
NA | TRBJ2-2 | TRBD1 | TRBV25-1 | CASSEVGTANTGELFF | TGTGCCAGCAGTGAAGTTGGGACAGCGAACACCGGGGAGCTGTTTTTT
once | TRBJ2-3 | TRBD2 | TRBV7-2 | CASPSTPTSGYTDTQYF | TGTGCCAGCCCCTCCACACCAACTAGCGGATACACAGATACGCAGTATTTT
NA | TRBJ2-5 | NA | TRBV19 | CASSIRLEGKTQYF | TGTGCCAGTAGTATACGGTTAGAGGGCAAGACCCAGTACTTC
NA | TRBJ2-5 | NA | TRBV15 | CATSRESSRGFETQYF | TGTGCCACCAGCAGAGAGTCGAGCAGGGGATTTGAGACCCAGTACTTC
NA | TRBJ2-7 | TRBD1 | TRBV4-3 | CASSSRDRGSYEQYF | TGCGCCAGCAGCTCCCGGGACAGGGGGTCCTACGAGCAGTACTTC
NA | TRBJ1-2 | TRBD1 | TRBV7-3 | CASSPTGGSDGYTF | TGTGCCAGCAGCCCCACAGGGGGCAGTGATGGCTACACCTTC
NA | TRBJ2-1 | TRBD2 | TRBV4-2 | CASSQDWTSGSRRQFF | TGTGCCAGCAGCCAAGATTGGACTAGCGGGTCCCGGCGGCAGTTCTTC
NA | TRBJ2-1 | TRBD2 | TRBV7-9 | CAGGGGRSYNEQLF | TGTGCCGGTGGGGGCGGGAGGTCCTACAATGAGCAGCTCTTC
NA | TRBJ2-6 | NA | TRBV4-1 | CASSQETVSGANGLTF | TGCGCCAGCAGCCAAGAAACAGTCTCTGGGGCCAACGGCCTGACTTTC
NA | TRBJ2-5 | TRBD2 | TRBV7-9 | CASSSRERGAQETQYF | TGTGCCAGCAGCTCGAGAGAGCGGGGAGCCCAAGAGACCCAGTACTTC
NA | TRBJ2-1 | NA | TRBV7-9 | CASSPRAGTREQFF | TGTGCCAGCAGCCCGCGGGCCGGAACACGGGAGCAGTTCTTC
NA | TRBJ2-3 | TRBD2 | TRBV7-2 | CASSLGVASGPDTQYF | TGTGCCAGCAGCTTAGGAGTGGCTAGCGGGCCAGATACGCAGTATTTT
NA | TRBJ2-1 | TRBD2 | TRBV19 | CASSLAGGRNEQFF | TGTGCCAGTAGTCTGGCGGGAGGTAGGAATGAGCAGTTCTTC
NA | TRBJ2-7 | TRBD1 | TRBV4-1 | CASSQNRGPYEQYF | TGCGCCAGCAGCCAAAACAGGGGGCCTTACGAGCAGTACTTC
NA | TRBJ1-5 | NA | TRBV2 | CASSALLGGGNQPQHF | TGTGCCAGCAGTGCCCTCCTCGGGGGAGGCAATCAGCCCCAGCATTTT
once | TRBJ1-5 | NA | TRBV7-2 | CASSLADSRNQPQHF | TGTGCCAGCAGCTTAGCTGACAGCCGCAATCAGCCCCAGCATTTT
NA | TRBJ2-6 | TRBD1 | TRBV4-3 | CASSQDWDSSGANGLTF | TGCGCCAGCAGCCAAGATTGGGACAGCTCTGGGGCCAACGGCCTGACTTTC
NA | TRBJ2-3 | NA | TRBV6-5 | CASSYSLIGTQYF | TGTGCCAGCAGTTACTCGCTAATCGGTACGCAGTATTTT
NA | TRBJ1-4 | NA | TRBV5-1 | CASSFLQGSNEKLFF | TGCGCCAGCAGCTTCTTGCAGGGCTCTAATGAAAAACTGTTTTTT
NA | TRBJ2-5 | TRBD2 | TRBV9 | CASSVGPSGGGETQYF | TGTGCCAGCAGCGTAGGCCCTAGCGGGGGGGGAGAGACCCAGTACTTC
NA | TRBJ2-2 | TRBD1 | TRBV7-8 | CASSPPPGDRTGAGEPFF | TGTGCCAGCAGCCCTCCTCCGGGGGATAGGACAGGGGCCGGGGAGCCGTTTTTT
NA | TRBJ2-1 | TRBD2 | TRBV14 | CASSQASASGSGSYNEQFF | TGTGCCAGCAGCCAAGCGTCGGCTAGCGGGAGCGGGTCCTACAATGAGCAGTTCTTC
once | TRBJ2-1 | NA | TRBV19 | CASSIVGGDSRFF | TGTGCCAGTAGTATAGTAGGGGGGGACTCTCGGTTCTTC
NA | TRBJ1-4 | NA | TRBV5-1 | CASSLKAGGTPNEKLFF | TGCGCCAGCAGCTTGAAGGCGGGGGGCACGCCTAATGAAAAACTGTTTTTT
few | TRBJ2-7 | TRBD1 | TRBV6-5 | CASSPLDKTGSEQYF | TGTGCCAGCAGCCCTCTAGATAAGACAGGGAGCGAGCAGTACTTC
NA | TRBJ1-5 | NA | TRBV9 | CASSDGTYNQPQHF | TGTGCCAGCAGCGACGGGACATACAATCAGCCCCAGCATTTT
NA | TRBJ2-7 | TRBD1 | TRBV5-1 | CASSITGGLSSYEQYF | TGCGCCAGTTCGATCACAGGGGGACTGAGCTCCTACGAGCAGTACTTC
NA | TRBJ2-5 | TRBD2 | TRBV4-3 | CASSQRTSGETQYF | TGCGCCAGCAGCCAGCGGACTAGCGGGGAGACCCAGTACTTC
few | TRBJ2-6 | TRBD1 | TRBV7-8 | CASSLTPGQGLSGANVLTF | TGTGCCAGCAGCTTAACCCCCGGACAGGGCCTCTCTGGGGCCAACGTCCTGACTTTC
few | TRBJ1-6 | TRBD1 | TRBV5-1 | CASSPGQLDSPLHF | TGCGCCAGCAGTCCGGGACAGTTGGATTCACCCCTCCACTTT
NA | TRBJ2-1 | NA | TRBV10-3 | CAIWVEEGNEQFF | TGTGCCATCTGGGTGGAGGAAGGCAATGAGCAGTTCTTC
NA | TRBJ2-5 | TRBD1 | TRBV10-3 | CAISQDRAAKETQYF | TGTGCCATCAGCCAGGACAGGGCCGCTAAAGAGACCCAGTACTTC
NA | TRBJ2-1 | NA | TRBV4-1 | CASSQDFSQSYNEQFF | TGCGCCAGCAGCCAAGATTTTAGCCAATCCTACAATGAGCAGTTCTTC
NA | TRBJ2-6 | NA | TRBV15 | CATSRETGLFGANGLTF | TGTGCCACCAGCAGAGAAACAGGGTTATTCGGGGCCAACGGCCTGACTTTC
NA | TRBJ1-2 | TRBD1 | TRBV6-6 | CASSPTPGGGGYTF | TGTGCCAGCAGCCCTACTCCAGGGGGAGGTGGCTACACCTTC
few | TRBJ1-1 | TRBD1 | TRBV19 | CASSIQGTDSFTEAFF | TGTGCCAGTAGTATCCAGGGGACAGATAGTTTCACTGAAGCTTTCTTT
NA | TRBJ2-7 | NA | TRBV30 | CAWGTGLGDEQYF | TGTGCCTGGGGGACTGGGCTAGGGGATGAGCAGTACTTC